This T cell receptor (beta chain) appears in the sequencing data of a study of hypomethylating agent response in myelodysplastic syndrome (dated by TCRdb to the early 2020s). For the wider study: Patients were treated with the hypomethylating agents azacitidine (about 70% of the 11) or decitabine (3 of 11). The cohort included fewer than ten male and 2 female myelodysplastic syndrome patients. A mean patient age of around 70 +/- 6 years was recorded, and a diploid cytogenetic profile was observed most commonly. TET2 was the most frequent mutation, present in about 50% of the 11 patients. Roughly six patients had a response of complete response or hematologic improvement, and a few patients did not respond. Response was defined as complete response or hematologic improvement, and any patient who met neither criterion was considered a non-responder.

From its cysteine to its phenylalanine, the CDR3 spans 17 amino acids. Just CDR3 DNA is preserved here, 51 bases in frame from base 1. Trimming takes 0 bases from V and 0 bases from J, and the germline ends sit 14 bases apart. CDR1 and CDR2 were assigned from the germline V gene as KGHSH and LQKENI. Bulk bone marrow was analyzed, and T-cell subsets were not sorted. TCR beta CDR3 regions were immunosequenced from bone marrow of about a dozen myelodysplastic syndrome patients before and after hypomethylating agent therapy. Each patient contributed a baseline bone marrow plus two to three bone marrows at different post-treatment timepoints for longitudinal repertoire tracking. Whole bone marrow served as the source for genomic DNA extraction, with DNA quality checked using TapeStation, NanoDrop OneC and PicoGreen assays. This clone was detected a few times. Its antigen is currently not known. Base-call qualities are not available, and no considerably larger clone is one nucleotide away.

Broad study findings and their caveats: Whether the shared GLIPH2 clusters possibly recognize novel MDS antigens was not confirmed and still needs to be tested experimentally. After hypomethylating agent treatment, no significant change in richness, rarefaction diversity or clonality was seen, either across all patients or within response groups. Healthy control donors were not age-matched to MDS patients, which could have impacted the MDS versus healthy comparison. Novel clonotypes were found to emerge more often in responders, whereas more contracted clonotypes were observed in non-responders after treatment. Only roughly eleven patients were analyzed, making the cohort small.

Library preparation was by the immunoSEQ multiplex PCR assay. Survey resolution was used, with two replicates of approximately 200 ng each, totaling 400 ng of DNA per sample. Using multiplex PCR primers aimed at V and J genes, the hsTCRB kit picked up rearranged TCRB sequences in genomic DNA. The first PCR used the QIAGEN Multiplex PCR Kit for around 33 cycles to amplify the CDR3 region. Sample barcodes and Illumina adapters were added to each replicate in a roughly 8-cycle second PCR. Pooled libraries were quantified with a QuantStudio 6 and the KAPA library quantification kit. About 15 pM of pooled libraries were sequenced on an Illumina MiSeq with 156-cycle single-end reads and a 15-cycle index read. On the authors' methods: VDJdb annotation flagged approximately 1.8% of around 160,000 unique clonotypes as previously reported viral-epitope-specific. Raw reads were processed into normalized, annotated TCRB repertoires with the immunoSEQ Data Assistant and immunoSEQ Analyzer. Clonotypes were analyzed with BioAnalyzer and version 0.6.5 of the immunarch R package. Before richness was estimated, every repertoire was downsampled to the clone count of the smallest repertoire. Clonotypes were sorted into expanded, contracted or novel categories with Fisher's exact tests, where novel meant the clonotype had zero frequency before treatment. Significantly changed CDR3 beta sequences were clustered with GLIPH2 at simulation_depth=1000 and kmer_min_depth=3, and CDR3s shorter than five residues were left out. TCRdb carries this immuneACCESS record with in-frame sequences only. Its versions omit some clonotypes, under half of them owing to an unresolved V gene in the studies checked, with the rest unexplained. Clonal size and the V and J genes are those of that table, whereas D and trimming came from the DNA. The sample has some 2,000 clones on record, 78% of them singletons. The ten largest clones add up to around a sixth of the sample.

The receptor's source is a human donor with myelodysplastic syndrome. The sequencing used bone marrow, collected before or after starting hypomethylating agent treatment for myelodysplastic syndrome (not recorded which). In this chain, TRBV18 is recombined with TRBJ1-2, and perhaps TRBD1 as D gene, on 5 matching bases. Here the CDR3 is given as CASSPPGERGTNYGYTF. The DNA is TGTGCCAGCTCACCACCAGGGGAAAGAGGGACTAACTATGGCTACACCTTC.